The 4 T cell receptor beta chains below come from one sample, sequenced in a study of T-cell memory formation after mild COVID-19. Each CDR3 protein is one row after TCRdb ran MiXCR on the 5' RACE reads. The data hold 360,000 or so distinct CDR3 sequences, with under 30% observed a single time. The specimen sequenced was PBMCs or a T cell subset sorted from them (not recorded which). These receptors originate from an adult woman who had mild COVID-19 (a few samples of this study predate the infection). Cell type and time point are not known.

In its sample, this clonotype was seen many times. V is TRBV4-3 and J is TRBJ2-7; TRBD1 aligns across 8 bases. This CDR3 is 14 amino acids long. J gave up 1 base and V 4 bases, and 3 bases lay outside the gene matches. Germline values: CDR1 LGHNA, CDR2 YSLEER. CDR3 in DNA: TGCGCCAGCAGCCCGGGACAGGCGTCCTACGAGCAGTACTTC. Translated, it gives CASSPGQASYEQYF.

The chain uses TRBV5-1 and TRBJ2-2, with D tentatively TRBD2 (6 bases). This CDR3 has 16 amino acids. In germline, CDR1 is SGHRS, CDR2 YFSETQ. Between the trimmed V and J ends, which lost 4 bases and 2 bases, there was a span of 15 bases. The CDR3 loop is CASSTPGARNTGELFF. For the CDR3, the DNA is TGCGCCAGCAGCACCCCGGGAGCACGAAACACCGGGGAGCTGTTTTTT. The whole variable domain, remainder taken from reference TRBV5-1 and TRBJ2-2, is KAGVTQTPRYLIKTRGQQVTLSCSPISGHRSVSWYQQTPGQGLQFLFEYFSETQRNKGNFPGRFSGRQFSNSRSEMNVSTLELGDSALYLCASSTPGARNTGELFFGEGSRLTVL.

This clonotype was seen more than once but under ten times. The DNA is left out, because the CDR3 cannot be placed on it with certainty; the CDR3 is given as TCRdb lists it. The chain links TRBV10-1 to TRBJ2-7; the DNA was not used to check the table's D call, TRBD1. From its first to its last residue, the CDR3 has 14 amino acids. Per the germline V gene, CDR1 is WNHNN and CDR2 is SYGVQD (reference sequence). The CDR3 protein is CASILDLGGYEQYF.

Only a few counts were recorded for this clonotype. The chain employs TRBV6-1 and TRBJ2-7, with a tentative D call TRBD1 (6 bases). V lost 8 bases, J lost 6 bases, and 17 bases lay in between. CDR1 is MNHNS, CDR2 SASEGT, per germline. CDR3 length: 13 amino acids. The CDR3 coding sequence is TGTGCCAGCCGGGACACGGCCTTCGCCGAGCAGTACTTC. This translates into CASRDTAFAEQYF.